This T cell receptor beta chain was documented in a study of shared clonotypes between healthy human individuals. Findings and caveats of the study: Tissue TCR repertoires likely differ from these blood-only repertoires. Larger richness was generally estimated for naive than memory subsets.

Deep level was the assay's run setting. The protocol was immunoSEQ multiplex PCR, while the TCRdb copy is restricted to in-frame clones and leaves out a portion. Of about 1.1 million clones listed, approximately 80% were seen once; the top ten hold 0.5% to 0.6%. On this clone itself: What it binds is unknown.

The study drew all its donors from Caucasian adults living in Nashville, Tennessee. CDR3 size: 14 residues. Germline V gene lookup returns CDR1 LNHDA and CDR2 SQIVND (reference sequence). V trimming: 3 bases; J trimming: 4 bases; junction bases outside the gene matches: 3. The specimen sequenced was memory CD4+ T cells from PBMCs. The subset: CD45RA-negative fraction. The chain is built from TRBV19 and TRBJ2-3, with 8 bases aligning to TRBD1. This receptor was taken from a man younger than 35 in good health. Some clones in this sample may be carry-over from other donors' samples. CDR3 coding DNA: TGTGCCAGTAGTATCCAGGGGGCAGCAGATACGCAGTATTTT. Its translation is CASSIQGAADTQYF. The full variable domain, with the rest looked up from reference TRBV19 and TRBJ2-3, is DGGITQSPKYLFRKEGQNVTLSCEQNLNHDAMYWYRQDPGQGLRLIYYSQIVNDFQKGDIAEGYSVSREKKESFPLTVTSAQKNPTAFYLCASSIQGAADTQYFGPGTRLTVL.